One sample yielded the 16 T cell receptor beta chains listed below, sequenced in a study of early stage breast cancer tumors. The method was immunoSEQ multiplex PCR; TCRdb's version includes in-frame clones alone and lacks a portion of them. The table records 25,000 to 30,000 clones, approximately 84% of them present only once. Sample: blood. Source of these receptors: a person in their fifties with breast cancer.

The chain has TRBV28 and TRBJ1-5; tentatively, D is TRBD1 (5 bases). Trimming cost V 3 bases and J 5 bases, with 11 bases left between them. The germline V gene has CDR1 MDHEN and CDR2 SYDVKM. This CDR3 is 14 amino acids long. CDR3 DNA: TGTGCCAGCAGTTTCGGGCAGGGATATCAGCCCCAGCATTTT. It encodes CASSFGQGYQPQHF.

As for this clone: The junction and the germline gene differ at one end; a read error may be behind it. The chain combines TRBV19 with TRBJ1-1; D remains unclear. The CDR3 is made up of 14 amino acids. The germline gives CDR1 LNHDA, CDR2 SQIVND (reference sequence). The CDR3: CASTIGRGNTEAFF. The CDR3, as DNA: TGTGCCAGTACTATAGGTCGAGGGAACACTGAAGCTTTCTTT.

The genes are TRBV9 and TRBJ2-3; D assignment may be TRBD1 or TRBD2 (5 bases each). The CDR3 totals 13 residues. Germline V lookup: CDR1 SGDLS, CDR2 YYNGEE. V lost 0 bases and J 7 bases, leaving 9 bases between the germline ends. This CDR3 reads CASSVVGTYTQYF. CDR3 DNA sequence: TGTGCCAGCAGCGTAGTGGGGACCTATACGCAGTATTTT.

The CDR3 spells CASKGPGQGKAGELFF. DNA of the CDR3: TGTGCCAGTAAGGGGCCGGGACAGGGGAAAGCCGGGGAGCTGTTTTTT. The J gene is TRBJ2-2, the V gene TRBV19; 10 bases align to TRBD1. Germline V lookup: CDR1 LNHDA, CDR2 SQIVND (reference sequence). J lost 6 bases, V lost 7 bases, and 11 bases had no gene match. The CDR3 extends over 16 amino acids.

The rearrangement uses TRBV5-8 and TRBJ2-5; 9 bases agree with TRBD1. The CDR3 contains 16 residues. CDR1 is SGHTS and CDR2 is YDEGEE in the germline V gene. V trimming: 4 bases; J trimming: 3 bases; junction bases outside the gene matches: 10. The CDR3: CASSLGTGTKEETQYF. The CDR3 DNA is TGTGCCAGCAGCCTGGGGACAGGGACCAAGGAAGAGACCCAGTACTTC.

The chain combines TRBV4-1 with TRBJ1-1, with D uncertain. CDR1 and CDR2 from the germline V gene are MGHRA and YSYEKL. The V end was cut by 3 bases, the J end by 10 bases, with 12 bases between. The CDR3 covers 12 residues. In DNA, the CDR3 is TGCGCCAGCAGCCACTCGGAAGGTGGAGCTTTCTTT. This translates into CASSHSEGGAFF.

The V call is TRBV6-6, the J call TRBJ2-4; possibly TRBD1 or TRBD2 for D (5 bases each). V lost 6 bases and J lost 0, with 12 bases in between. CDR3 length: 15 amino acids. The germline CDR1 and CDR2 sequences are MNHNY and SVGAGI (reference sequence). The CDR3, as DNA: TGTGCCAGCAGCCCGCCCGGGACAGCCAAAAACATTCAGTACTTC. Translating it yields CASSPPGTAKNIQYF.

This chain joins TRBV19 and TRBJ1-5; D is ambiguous. The V end was cut by 0 bases, the J end by 8 bases, with 8 bases between. Germline CDR1 and CDR2: LNHDA and SQIVND (reference sequence). This CDR3 spans 13 amino acids. The CDR3 nucleotides read TGTGCCAGTAGTATAGATCTTGAGAAGCCCCAGCATTTT. It specifies CASSIDLEKPQHF.

This clone showed up just a few times. This chain joins TRBV2 and TRBJ1-1; no clear D gene. Germline CDR1 reads SNHLY; CDR2 reads FYNNEI. V was pared by 7 bases and J by 11 bases, with 17 bases between. This CDR3 is 12 amino acids long. The CDR3 DNA sequence: TGTGCCAGCAAAGACCGTTTCCAGATGGCTTTCTTT. It encodes CASKDRFQMAFF.

V usage is TRBV18 and J usage is TRBJ2-5, with 7 bases that match TRBD2. Trimming at V came to 3 bases and at J to 7 bases, leaving 8 bases not matched to a gene. The length of the CDR3 is 14 residues. CDR1 and CDR2 (germline): KGHSH, LQKENI. The CDR3 loop reads CASSPGGRGGTQYF. The CDR3 nucleotides read TGTGCCAGCTCACCTGGCGGGCGCGGGGGGACCCAGTACTTC.

The V call is TRBV4-1, the J call TRBJ2-3; maybe TRBD2 (6 bases). The germline CDR1 and CDR2 sequences are MGHRA and YSYEKL. The length of the CDR3 is 16 residues. Deletions cut 1 base from V and 0 bases from J, with 11 bases between. The CDR3 coding sequence is TGCGCCAGCAGCCAAGGCTCTAGCGCAAGCACAGATACGCAGTATTTT. Amino acid sequence: CASSQGSSASTDTQYF.

DNA of the CDR3: TGTGCCAGCAGTGGGACTAGCGGACAAGAGACCCAGTACTTC. The encoded protein is CASSGTSGQETQYF. This chain joins TRBV2 and TRBJ2-5, with 10 nucleotides matching TRBD2. This CDR3 region has 14 residues. Germline CDR1 and CDR2: SNHLY and FYNNEI. V was clipped by 4 bases and J by 2 bases; unmatched bases: 1.

The chain uses TRBV5-1 and TRBJ1-2, with D unclear. The V gene lost 1 base and the J gene lost 3 bases, with 16 bases spanning the gap. Germline V gene data show CDR1 as SGHRS and CDR2 as YFSETQ. This CDR3 spans 16 amino acids. The CDR3 loop reads CASSLRSPAADYGYTF. CDR3 nucleotide sequence: TGCGCCAGCAGCTTGAGGTCACCTGCGGCTGACTATGGCTACACCTTC.

This clone occurred once. The chain is built from TRBV10-3 and TRBJ2-1, with a weak D call TRBD1 (6 bases). Germline V gene lookup returns CDR1 ENHRY and CDR2 SYGVKD. CDR3 size: 14 residues. V was trimmed by 0 bases and J by 8 bases, leaving 11 bases between them. The CDR3 loop reads CAISESQGSDEQFF. The CDR3 DNA follows: TGTGCCATCAGTGAGTCTCAGGGGTCGGATGAGCAGTTCTTC.

V is TRBV10-3 and J is TRBJ1-5; no reliable D call. V lost 3 bases and J lost 5, with 8 bases in between. Looked up from germline, CDR1 is ENHRY and CDR2 is SYGVKD. CDR3 length: 13 residues. CDR3: CAISDEFYQPQHF. The CDR3 DNA is TGTGCCATCAGTGACGAGTTCTATCAGCCCCAGCATTTT.

This chain links TRBV5-1 with TRBJ1-5, with 11 positions matching TRBD1. Germline V gene lookup returns CDR1 SGHRS and CDR2 YFSETQ. With V trimmed by 6 bases and J by 5 bases, 7 bases remained unmatched. CDR3 length: 15 amino acids. The CDR3 reads CASKLDRGPHQPQHF. CDR3 sequence (DNA): TGCGCCAGCAAGCTGGACAGGGGGCCTCATCAGCCCCAGCATTTT. Looking up the rest from reference TRBV5-1 and TRBJ1-5 gives the full variable domain: KAGVTQTPRYLIKTRGQQVTLSCSPISGHRSVSWYQQTPGQGLQFLFEYFSETQRNKGNFPGRFSGRQFSNSRSEMNVSTLELGDSALYLCASKLDRGPHQPQHFGDGTRLSIL.